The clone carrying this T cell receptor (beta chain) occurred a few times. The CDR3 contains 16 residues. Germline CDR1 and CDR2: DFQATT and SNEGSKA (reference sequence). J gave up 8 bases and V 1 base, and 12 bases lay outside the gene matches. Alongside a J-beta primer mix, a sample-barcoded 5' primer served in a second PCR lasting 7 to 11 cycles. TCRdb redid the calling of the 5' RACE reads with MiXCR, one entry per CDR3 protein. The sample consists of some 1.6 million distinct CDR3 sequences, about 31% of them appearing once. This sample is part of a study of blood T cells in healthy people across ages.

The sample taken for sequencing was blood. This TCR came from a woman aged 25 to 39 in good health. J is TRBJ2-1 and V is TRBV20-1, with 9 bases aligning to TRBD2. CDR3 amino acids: CSARVIAGERLDEQFF. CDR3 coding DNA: TGCAGTGCTAGAGTAATAGCGGGAGAGAGGTTGGATGAGCAGTTCTTC.